This is a list of T cell receptor beta chains from one sample in a study of blood T cell repertoires in COVID-19. Profiling relied on immunoSEQ multiplex PCR, and the TCRdb table lists in-frame clones only, not all of them. The table has 34,000 or so clones, over 70% seen once. Specimen: peripheral blood. These receptors all stem from a man in his fifties or sixties with active COVID-19. Each CDR3 is given with its conserved first and last residue. The order of the fields is V gene, D gene, clone size, J gene, CDR3 DNA, CDR3 protein. The D gene is left open where the match is weak. Rows may omit the clone size; those that give it use once, few, many or a size class.

v_gene: TRBV5-1; d_gene: -; abundance: -; j_gene: TRBJ2-7; CDR3nt: TGCGCCAGCAGCCCGCCGGGACTGGCCTACGAGCAGTACTTC; CDR3aa: CASSPPGLAYEQYF
v_gene: TRBV20-1; d_gene: -; abundance: -; j_gene: TRBJ2-7; CDR3nt: TGCAGTGCTAGTGGGGCGGGGACCCGCTACGAGCAGTACTTC; CDR3aa: CSASGAGTRYEQYF
v_gene: TRBV15; d_gene: -; abundance: -; j_gene: TRBJ2-7; CDR3nt: TGTGCCACCAGCAGAGATCAGAACTACCACGAGCAGTACTTC; CDR3aa: CATSRDQNYHEQYF
v_gene: TRBV18; d_gene: TRBD1; abundance: once; j_gene: TRBJ2-7; CDR3nt: TGTGCCAGCTCACCCCCGGGGACAGGGGGTAACGAGCAGTACTTC; CDR3aa: CASSPPGTGGNEQYF
v_gene: TRBV7-7; d_gene: -; abundance: -; j_gene: TRBJ2-5; CDR3nt: TGTGCCAGCAGCTTAAAATACCTTGGAGGTCAAGAGACCCAGTACTTC; CDR3aa: CASSLKYLGGQETQYF
v_gene: TRBV10-1; d_gene: TRBD2; abundance: -; j_gene: TRBJ2-5; CDR3nt: TGCGCCAGCAGTGAGTCTCCTAGCGGAGTTCGAGAGACCCAGTACTTC; CDR3aa: CASSESPSGVRETQYF
v_gene: TRBV5-8; d_gene: -; abundance: once; j_gene: TRBJ1-4; CDR3nt: TGTGCCAGCAGCTTGGTCCAGGGGCAGAGGACTAATGAAAAACTGTTTTTT; CDR3aa: CASSLVQGQRTNEKLFF
v_gene: TRBV7-2; d_gene: -; abundance: -; j_gene: TRBJ2-7; CDR3nt: TGTGCCAGCAGACGGGGGCAGGGGGCCTACGAGCAGTACTTC; CDR3aa: CASRRGQGAYEQYF
v_gene: TRBV18; d_gene: -; abundance: -; j_gene: TRBJ2-3; CDR3nt: TGTGCCAGCCTCAGCCTTGCGGGGAACACAGATACGCAGTATTTT; CDR3aa: CASLSLAGNTDTQYF
v_gene: TRBV3-1/TRBV3-2; d_gene: TRBD1; abundance: -; j_gene: TRBJ1-2; CDR3nt: TGTGCCAGCAGCCAATTCCGGGACAGGGGTGGCTACACCTTC; CDR3aa: CASSQFRDRGGYTF
v_gene: TRBV18; d_gene: TRBD2; abundance: once; j_gene: TRBJ2-4; CDR3nt: TGTGCCAGCTCATCAGCGGGAGGCCCAAACATTCAGTACTTC; CDR3aa: CASSSAGGPNIQYF
v_gene: TRBV11-3; d_gene: -; abundance: -; j_gene: TRBJ2-7; CDR3nt: TGTGCCAGCAGCTTAGGCGGGACAGCCTACGAGCAGTACTTC; CDR3aa: CASSLGGTAYEQYF
v_gene: TRBV19; d_gene: -; abundance: -; j_gene: TRBJ2-3; CDR3nt: TGTGCCACCACCCCGAGAGCGCCAAGCACAGATACGCAGTATTTT; CDR3aa: CATTPRAPSTDTQYF
v_gene: TRBV2; d_gene: -; abundance: -; j_gene: TRBJ2-1; CDR3nt: TGTGCCAGCAGTGAAGGGGCGGGCCCCTGGAATGAGCAGTTCTTC; CDR3aa: CASSEGAGPWNEQFF
v_gene: TRBV3-1/TRBV3-2; d_gene: TRBD2; abundance: -; j_gene: TRBJ2-3; CDR3nt: TGTGCCAGCAGCCAAGGAGGGCCTAGCGGGGCCACAGATACGCAGTATTTT; CDR3aa: CASSQGGPSGATDTQYF
v_gene: TRBV18; d_gene: TRBD2; abundance: -; j_gene: TRBJ2-6; CDR3nt: TGTGCCAGCTCACCAGTAGGACTAGCGGGAGCCCTAGGTGGGGCCAACGTCCTGACTTTC; CDR3aa: CASSPVGLAGALGGANVLTF
v_gene: TRBV10-2; d_gene: -; abundance: -; j_gene: TRBJ1-2; CDR3nt: -; CDR3aa: CASTSGSGIGYTF
v_gene: TRBV18; d_gene: TRBD1; abundance: -; j_gene: TRBJ1-5; CDR3nt: TGTGCCTCCAAGTCTGGGACAGGCGATCAGCCCCAGCATTTT; CDR3aa: CASKSGTGDQPQHF
v_gene: TRBV5-1; d_gene: -; abundance: -; j_gene: TRBJ2-7; CDR3nt: TGCGCCAGCAGCAGGGGTTACGAGCAGTACTTC; CDR3aa: CASSRGYEQYF
v_gene: TRBV20-1; d_gene: -; abundance: -; j_gene: TRBJ2-1; CDR3nt: TGCAGTGCTAGTCGCGAGGATCAGTTCTTC; CDR3aa: CSASREDQFF